The source of this TCR beta chain is a study of blood T cell repertoires in COVID-19. Across the whole study: COVID-19 samples collected from the United States, Italy and Spain covered acute and convalescent phases.

Clinical history reported by participants formed the basis on which cohorts were assigned. Recovered status in Cohort 3 required two negative PCRs, clearance, or symptom resolution. CDR3 length: 13 residues. CDR1 and CDR2 from the germline V gene are SNHLY and FYNNEI. The V end lost 6 bases, the J end lost 10 bases, and 16 bases lay between the germline ends. Per the study methods: Nucleated cell number was recorded as an estimate derived from reference gene primer amplification. Generated by immunoSEQ multiplex PCR, the TCRdb table keeps only in-frame clones and is missing some. V, J and clone size are those of that table, while D and trimming were read from the DNA. Among approximately 500,000 clones listed, around 89% were seen once.

Sequenced: PBMCs or T cells enriched from blood (not recorded which). The sequence was collected from a woman in her forties who had recovered from COVID-19. The genes are TRBV2 and TRBJ1-5, with no clear D. The CDR3 DNA sequence: TGTGCCAGCAGCGAGGAGAACCAAGAACCCCAGCATTTT. This gives the protein CASSEENQEPQHF.